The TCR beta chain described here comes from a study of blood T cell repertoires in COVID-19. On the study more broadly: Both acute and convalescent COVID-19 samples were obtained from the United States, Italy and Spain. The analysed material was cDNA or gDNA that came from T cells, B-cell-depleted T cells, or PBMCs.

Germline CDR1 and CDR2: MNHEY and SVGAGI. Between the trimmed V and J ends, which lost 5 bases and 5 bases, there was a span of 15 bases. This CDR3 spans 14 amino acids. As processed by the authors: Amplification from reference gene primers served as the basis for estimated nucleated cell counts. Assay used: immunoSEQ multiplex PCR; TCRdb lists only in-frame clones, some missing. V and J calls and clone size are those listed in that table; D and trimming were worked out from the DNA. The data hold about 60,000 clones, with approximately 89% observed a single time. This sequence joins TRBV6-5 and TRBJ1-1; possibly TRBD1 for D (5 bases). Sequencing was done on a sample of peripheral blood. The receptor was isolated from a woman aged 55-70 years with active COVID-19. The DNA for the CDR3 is TGTGCCAGCAGTCCCTCGGGGGGGTGGACTGAAGCTTTCTTT. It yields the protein CASSPSGGWTEAFF.